The present TCR beta chain was sequenced within a study of T-cell memory formation after mild COVID-19 (dated by TCRdb to about 2021). For the wider study: TCR sequence clusters from the two donors were found to be largely donor specific. In two donors, T-cell clones that expanded and contracted after mild COVID-19 were tracked by sequencing TCRalpha and TCRbeta repertoires over time. The cohort comprised two young, previously healthy adult volunteers, one female and one male.

What the work shows at the level of the full study, not this receptor alone: Only a couple of mild cases were covered by the study, and larger cohorts that include severe cases with pre-infection samples were considered necessary. Contracting CD4+ clones were located mainly in the CM and EM memory subsets, whereas CD8+ clones were found to be enriched in EMRA. From day 15 to 85, contracting clones showed balanced CD4/CD8 phenotypes, whereas a second wave of clones that expanded from day 15 to 37 leaned towards CD4+. Some responding clones were detected in pre-infection memory, suggesting pre-existing cross-reactive memory T cells joined the SARS-CoV-2 response. SARS-CoV-2 specificity of the second-wave clones peaking on day 37 was not confirmed.

The V end loses 2 bases and the J end loses 2 bases, and a stretch of 10 bases separates them. The CDR3 runs 13 residues from the cysteine to the phenylalanine. The read is trimmed to its CDR3 DNA, 39 bases read in frame from base 1. CDR1 and CDR2, looked up from the germline V gene (reference sequence), are DFQATT and SNEGSKA. In its sample, this clonotype was seen many times. Its binding antigen is unknown. The record has no base qualities; no much larger clone is one base away. Ficoll-Paque density gradient centrifugation was the method used to isolate PBMCs. TCRdb names Illumina NovaSeq 6000 as the instrument used. TCRalpha and TCRbeta cDNA libraries were built by 5'RACE with constant-segment primers, adding sample barcodes and unique molecular identifiers. Trizol reagent was used to extract RNA from every sample. Libraries were amplified in two PCR steps, with a second sample barcode and Illumina TruSeq adapters added in the second step. Sequencing of the libraries was done on an Illumina NovaSeq, producing 2 x 150 bp paired-end reads. As for the authors' bioinformatics: With migec v1.2.7, reads were demultiplexed and then collapsed into UMI-guided consensus sequences. Using mixcr v2.1.11, the UMI consensuses were aligned to TRA and TRB V and J templates and assembled into clonotypes. A clonotype was counted as expanded or contracted only when both edgeR and NoisET called the clonotype significant, with the noise models trained on biological replicates. edgeR calls used a false discovery rate-adjusted p below 0.01 and a log2 fold-change threshold of 1. PCA with hierarchical clustering of max-normalized trajectories of the 1000 most abundant clonotypes was used as exploratory dynamics analysis. Each responding clone was given a CD4 or CD8 phenotype based on the CD4+ and CD8+ repertoires, which had been sequenced separately. TCRdb ran its own pipeline on the public reads, namely fastp trimming at Q25 and MiXCR clone calling, and kept in-frame beta chains. Every entry covers one CDR3 protein and lists the most common genes and DNA from its rows. None of the V and J calls come from the authors' own analysis; TCRdb made them. A total of 25,000 to 35,000 distinct CDR3 sequences appear in this sample, around 12% of them only once. The ten largest make up roughly 15% of the sample.

The chain uses TRBV20-1 and TRBJ2-7; the D gene is perhaps TRBD1, from 6 matching bases. Material: PBMCs or a T cell subset sorted from them (not recorded which). This clonotype originated in an adult woman who had mild COVID-19 (a few samples of this study predate the infection). The sample titles of this study are shuffled in the database, so cell type and time point are left out; the donor was told from shared clones. The DNA reads as follows: TGCAGTGCTAGAACCGGGACAACCTACGAGCAGTACTTC. Translation gives CSARTGTTYEQYF.